The source of this T cell receptor beta chain is a study of CD4 T cell repertoires and nickel (dated by TCRdb to 2020 to 2022). The method was RT-PCR. The instrument was an Illumina MiSeq. The public reads were quality trimmed at Q25 with fastp and then assembled into clones with MiXCR by TCRdb, keeping productive beta chains. Here each entry gathers all rows of one CDR3 protein and keeps the most common genes and DNA. Within this sample are approximately 180 distinct CDR3 sequences, with around 83% of them counted one time only. The top ten hold around 10% of the sample. About this clonotype: The antigen this receptor binds is unknown. Base-call qualities are not available, and no considerably larger clone is one nucleotide away.

V sheds 4 bases and J sheds 1 base, leaving 10 bases between their ends. From a lookup of the germline V gene (reference sequence), CDR1 and CDR2 are SEHNR and FQNEAQ. CDR3 length: 14 amino acids, cysteine to phenylalanine. The retained sequence is limited to the CDR3, 42 bases, with the frame set at the first base. The sequenced material came from CD4+ T cells from blood, not recorded whether cultured. The sequence came from a human donor in a nickel allergy study, with or without nickel allergy (not recorded which). It is not recorded whether this sample comes from one donor or several. Recombination connected TRBV7-9 to TRBJ2-5; 5 matching bases give a weak D call of TRBD1. CDR3 protein: CASSSRTIQETQYF. At the DNA level, the sequence is TGTGCCAGCAGCTCCCGGACAATCCAAGAGACCCAGTACTTC.